The next 16 T cell receptor beta chains were all read from a single sample in a study of technical replicates of blood from several donors. Assay: immunoSEQ multiplex PCR; the TCRdb copy retains only in-frame clones and omits some. This sample has 70,000 or so clones, with roughly 91% found just once. Sequencing was performed on T cells isolated from PBMCs. Receptor source: a human donor in good health. Some clones in this sample may be carry-over from other donors' samples.

V is TRBV27 and J is TRBJ2-7; 13 bases match TRBD2. The CDR3 totals 17 residues. Trimming at V came to 6 bases and at J to 3 bases, leaving 11 bases not matched to a gene. CDR1 is MNHEY and CDR2 is SMNVEV in the germline V gene (reference sequence). The CDR3 nucleotides read TGTGCCAGCAGCCACAGGACTAGCGGGAGCTTGGACTACGAGCAGTACTTC. Translated: CASSHRTSGSLDYEQYF.

The V call is TRBV28, the J call TRBJ1-2; 7 bases match TRBD1. Germline CDR1 MDHEN, CDR2 SYDVKM. The ends lost 6 bases at V and 3 bases at J; junction bases unmatched: 7. This CDR3 contains 14 residues. CDR3 nucleotides: TGTGCCAGCAGCCTTCCGGACAGGTACTATGGCTACACCTTC. Translating gives CASSLPDRYYGYTF.

The rearrangement links TRBV6-4 to TRBJ2-3, with 8 positions matching TRBD1. Looked up from germline, CDR1 is MRHNA and CDR2 is SNTAGT. The junction had 11 bases not matched to a gene; V was cut back by 6 bases and J by 3 bases. The CDR3 length is 16 residues. In nucleotides, the CDR3 is TGTGCCAGCAGCGCGCACTCGGGACAGGCGACAGATACGCAGTATTTT. This sequence encodes CASSAHSGQATDTQYF.

The chain uses TRBV7-8 and TRBJ2-1; D is possibly TRBD1 (6 bases). Germline values: CDR1 SGHVS, CDR2 FQNEAQ. The CDR3 spans 16 residues. With 2 bases removed from V and 3 bases from J, the gap between germline ends came to 14 bases. In DNA, the CDR3 is TGTGCCAGCAGCTTAAATGGACAGTCTAACTACAATGAGCAGTTCTTC. This encodes CASSLNGQSNYNEQFF.

CDR3 nucleotides: TGTGCCAGCAGAGGGACAGGGAGGCATCAGCCCCAGCATTTT. It codes for CASRGTGRHQPQHF. V and J are TRBV2 and TRBJ1-5; 9 nucleotides line up with TRBD1. This CDR3 comprises 14 residues. After removal of 6 bases from V and 5 bases from J, the junction contained 5 bases not matched to a gene. Germline loops: CDR1 SNHLY, CDR2 FYNNEI.

The chain links TRBV14 to TRBJ1-2; D is undetermined. V lost 3 bases and J 4 bases, leaving 12 bases between the germline ends. The CDR3 is 14 amino acids. The germline gives CDR1 SGHDN, CDR2 FVKESK. CDR3 region: CASSQAGGGYGYTF. CDR3 coding DNA: TGTGCCAGCAGCCAGGCGGGAGGCGGCTATGGCTACACCTTC.

The chain couples TRBV19 to TRBJ1-3; D gene ambiguous. The CDR3 covers 14 residues. Germline V gene lookup returns CDR1 LNHDA and CDR2 SQIVND (reference sequence). Trimming took off 10 bases at V and 0 bases at J, with 13 bases between the two ends. The CDR3 DNA follows: TGTGCCACTACCTTCCGGGGCTCTGGAAACACCATATATTTT. Its translation: CATTFRGSGNTIYF.

A single count supports this clone. The chain links TRBV28 to TRBJ1-5; TRBD1 is a possible D gene (6 bases). The CDR3 consists of 16 residues. Germline CDR1 reads MDHEN; CDR2 reads SYDVKM. V gave up 3 bases and J gave up 6 bases, with 18 bases separating them. The CDR3 nucleotides read TGTGCCAGCAGTTTGCTATTCAGGGGTGGAGGTCAGCCCCAGCATTTT. It encodes CASSLLFRGGGQPQHF.

This rearrangement joins TRBV6-4 to TRBJ2-3; 8 bases fit TRBD1. This CDR3 comprises 15 residues. Germline values: CDR1 MRHNA, CDR2 SNTAGT. The junction had 6 bases not matched to a gene; V was cut back by 4 bases and J by 3 bases. The CDR3 is CASSAGGQGTDTQYF. The CDR3 DNA is TGTGCCAGCAGTGCTGGAGGACAGGGAACAGATACGCAGTATTTT.

The V gene is TRBV10-3, the J gene TRBJ1-2, with D tentatively TRBD1 (5 bases). V shed 4 bases and J shed 4 bases, with 10 bases lying between them. This CDR3 has 13 residues. Germline CDR1 and CDR2: ENHRY and SYGVKD. The DNA for the CDR3 is TGTGCCATCAGTGCGCGGGGGAGCTATGGCTACACCTTC. As protein: CAISARGSYGYTF.

The V and J genes are TRBV19 and TRBJ1-2, with a possible D match to TRBD1 (5 bases). This CDR3 has 19 amino acids. Germline assignment: CDR1 LNHDA and CDR2 SQIVND (reference sequence). V lost 4 bases to trimming and J lost 0 bases, with 24 bases between them. The CDR3 region is CASSTTGPVTFRANYGYTF. CDR3 bases: TGTGCCAGTAGTACCACAGGCCCGGTTACATTCAGAGCTAACTATGGCTACACCTTC.

The chain couples TRBV6-6 to TRBJ1-1; possible D gene TRBD1, 5 bases. The germline V gene has CDR1 MNHNY and CDR2 SVGAGI (reference sequence). The V end was cut by 4 bases, the J end by 5 bases, with 17 bases between. This CDR3 has 15 amino acids. CDR3 sequence: CASSFFIAGRTEAFF. The DNA for the CDR3 is TGTGCCAGCAGTTTCTTCATTGCAGGGAGGACTGAAGCTTTCTTT.

This chain joins TRBV6-5 and TRBJ1-1, with no clear D. Germline values: CDR1 MNHEY, CDR2 SVGAGI. Trimming cost V 2 bases and J 5 bases, with 15 bases left between them. This CDR3 has 15 amino acids. The CDR3 DNA follows: TGTGCCAGCAGTTACCAAACTATGGGGAGGACTGAAGCTTTCTTT. This sequence encodes CASSYQTMGRTEAFF.

This clone appeared once. The chain links TRBV14 to TRBJ2-1, with 13 bases fitting TRBD2. The trim removed 1 base at V and 2 bases at J, leaving 14 bases unmatched. The CDR3 is 21 amino acids. Germline V lookup: CDR1 SGHDN, CDR2 FVKESK. DNA of the CDR3: TGTGCCAGCAGCCAAGTCAGGGGACTAGCGGGGTTCTGGGGGGCCTACAATGAGCAGTTCTTC. Its translation is CASSQVRGLAGFWGAYNEQFF.

The chain uses TRBV7-3 and TRBJ2-5; 8 bases align to TRBD2. With V trimmed by 5 bases and J by 5 bases, 4 bases remained unmatched. Per germline, CDR1 SGHTA and CDR2 FQGTGA. The CDR3 has 13 residues. The CDR3 nucleotides read TGTGCCAGCAGCAGGACTAGCACGGAGACCCAGTACTTC. It codes for CASSRTSTETQYF.

The V call is TRBV12-5, the J call TRBJ1-5, with TRBD1 matching over 12 bases. V gave up 6 bases and J gave up 8 bases; unmatched junction bases: 2. Germline CDR1 reads LGHNT; CDR2 reads FRNRAP. This CDR3 is 13 amino acids long. This chain's CDR3 is CASGGTGGKPQHF. CDR3 sequence (DNA): TGTGCTAGTGGAGGGACAGGGGGCAAGCCCCAGCATTTT.